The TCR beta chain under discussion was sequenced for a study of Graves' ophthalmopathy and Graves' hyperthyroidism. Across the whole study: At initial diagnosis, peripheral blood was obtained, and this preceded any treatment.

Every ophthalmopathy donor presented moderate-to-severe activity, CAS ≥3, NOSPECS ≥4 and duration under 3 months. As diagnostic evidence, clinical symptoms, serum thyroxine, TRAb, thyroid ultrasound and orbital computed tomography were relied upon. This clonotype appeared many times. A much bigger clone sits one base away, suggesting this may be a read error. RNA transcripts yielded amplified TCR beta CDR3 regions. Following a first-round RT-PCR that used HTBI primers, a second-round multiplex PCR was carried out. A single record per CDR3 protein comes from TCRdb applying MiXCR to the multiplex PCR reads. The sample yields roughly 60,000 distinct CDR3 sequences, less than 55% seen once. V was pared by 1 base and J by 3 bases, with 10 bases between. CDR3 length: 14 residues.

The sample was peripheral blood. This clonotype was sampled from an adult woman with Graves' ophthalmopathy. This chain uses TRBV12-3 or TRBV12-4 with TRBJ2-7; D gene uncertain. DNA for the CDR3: TGTGCCAGCAGTTTAGATAGGCAGGTCTACGAGCAGTACTTC. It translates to CASSLDRQVYEQYF.